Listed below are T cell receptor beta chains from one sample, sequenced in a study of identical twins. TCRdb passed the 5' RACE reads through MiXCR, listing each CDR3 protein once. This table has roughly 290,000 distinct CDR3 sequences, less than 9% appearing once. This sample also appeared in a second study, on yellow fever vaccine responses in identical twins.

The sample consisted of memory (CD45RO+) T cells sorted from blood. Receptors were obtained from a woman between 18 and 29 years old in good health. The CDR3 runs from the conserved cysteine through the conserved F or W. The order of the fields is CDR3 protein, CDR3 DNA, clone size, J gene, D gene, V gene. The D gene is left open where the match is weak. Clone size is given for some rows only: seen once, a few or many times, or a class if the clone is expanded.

CDR3: CSAAGGVRSTEAFF
DNA: TGCAGTGCTGCCGGGGGGGTTAGAAGTACTGAAGCTTTCTTT
size: .
J: TRBJ1-1
D: .
V: TRBV20-1

CDR3: CASSLGSRVGYEAFF
DNA: TGTGCCAGCAGCTTGGGATCCAGGGTGGGTTATGAAGCTTTCTTT
size: .
J: TRBJ1-1
D: .
V: TRBV7-2

CDR3: CASSRLDTQYF
DNA: TGTGCCAGCAGCCGACTAGATACGCAGTATTTT
size: many
J: TRBJ2-3
D: .
V: TRBV12-3/TRBV12-4

CDR3: CASSLGGGTATGELFF
DNA: TGCGCCAGCAGCTTGGGTGGCGGGACAGCCACCGGGGAGCTGTTTTTT
size: few
J: TRBJ2-2
D: .
V: TRBV5-1

CDR3: CASTRAGEQFF
DNA: TGTGCCAGCACCAGAGCCGGTGAGCAGTTCTTC
size: few
J: TRBJ2-1
D: .
V: TRBV13

CDR3: CASSLGGGSDTQYF
DNA: TGTGCCAGCAGCTTAGGTGGAGGGTCAGATACGCAGTATTTT
size: .
J: TRBJ2-3
D: .
V: TRBV7-3

CDR3: CASSLSRSGREYEQFF
DNA: TGTGCCAGCAGCTTGTCGCGCAGCGGGAGGGAGTATGAGCAGTTCTTC
size: .
J: TRBJ2-1
D: TRBD2
V: TRBV5-8

CDR3: CASSGGRQGGYTF
DNA: TGTGCCAGCAGTGGAGGGAGGCAGGGTGGCTACACCTTC
size: .
J: TRBJ1-2
D: .
V: TRBV2

CDR3: CASSLPHTGAGELFF
DNA: TGTGCCAGCAGTCTCCCCCACACAGGGGCCGGGGAGCTGTTTTTT
size: many
J: TRBJ2-2
D: TRBD1
V: TRBV12-3/TRBV12-4

CDR3: CASSVTGPITDTQYF
DNA: TGTGCCAGCAGTGTGACAGGCCCGATCACAGATACGCAGTATTTT
size: few
J: TRBJ2-3
D: .
V: TRBV6-1

CDR3: CASSFPGGEDTQYF
DNA: TGTGCCAGCAGCTTTCCAGGGGGTGAAGATACGCAGTATTTT
size: .
J: TRBJ2-3
D: TRBD1
V: TRBV7-9

CDR3: CASSQDLRLEAGGEQFF
DNA: TGTGCCAGCAGCCAAGATCTGCGTCTAGAGGCCGGCGGTGAGCAGTTCTTC
size: few
J: TRBJ2-1
D: .
V: TRBV4-2

CDR3: CASSTSRGLGEAFF
DNA: TGTGCCAGCAGCACCTCTCGGGGGTTGGGTGAAGCTTTCTTT
size: .
J: TRBJ1-1
D: .
V: TRBV7-8

CDR3: CSARGLAGAGELFF
DNA: TGCAGTGCTAGAGGACTAGCGGGAGCCGGGGAGCTGTTTTTT
size: .
J: TRBJ2-2
D: TRBD2
V: TRBV20-1

CDR3: CSVEGGGQGFHEQFF
DNA: TGCAGCGTTGAAGGGGGGGGACAGGGGTTCCATGAGCAGTTCTTC
size: many
J: TRBJ2-1
D: TRBD1
V: TRBV29-1

CDR3: CASSETTLGYTF
DNA: TGCGCCAGCAGTGAGACAACATTAGGCTACACCTTC
size: few
J: TRBJ1-2
D: .
V: TRBV5-1